This T cell receptor (beta chain) was documented in a study of blood T cell repertoires in COVID-19. The CDR3 totals 13 residues. The germline CDR1 and CDR2 sequences are MDHEN and SYDVKM. Trimming took 6 bases from V and 8 from J; bases not matched to a gene: 5. Patients from Seattle were sampled longitudinally, starting during active infection. Authors' methods: Counts of nucleated cells, estimated from reference gene primer amplification, were obtained. TCRdb's table, derived via immunoSEQ multiplex PCR, lists solely in-frame clones and lacks some. V, J and clone size are those of that table, while D and trimming were read from the DNA. Among about 12,000 clones listed, over 60% were seen once.

The specimen was peripheral blood. This receptor was taken from a man in his sixties with COVID-19, enrolled during active disease. The chain recombines TRBV28 with TRBJ1-4; 8 bases fit TRBD1. CDR3 sequence: CASSGQGKEKLFF. For the CDR3, the DNA is TGTGCCAGCAGCGGACAGGGAAAGGAAAAACTGTTTTTT.